The clone carrying this T cell receptor beta chain showed up just a few times. CDR1 MDHEN and CDR2 SYDVKM come from the germline V gene. The V and J ends lost 3 bases and 4 bases respectively, with 13 bases between them. This CDR3 has 14 amino acids. Template switching introduced a universal primer site, and the cDNA bore unique molecular identifiers. TCRdb re-analysed the 5' RACE reads in MiXCR, keeping a single row per CDR3 protein. The sample comprises roughly 770,000 distinct CDR3 sequences, about 20% of which are singletons, and around 13% rests with the top ten. The data were obtained in a study of identical twins. These same data were also listed under a study on T cells expressing NK-cell markers.

Sequenced: PBMCs. The chain employs TRBV28 and TRBJ2-7; possible D gene TRBD1, 6 bases. This clonotype was sampled from a young woman in good health. The CDR3 coding sequence is TGTGCCAGCAGTTTGTTTGGACAGAGGTACGAGCAGTACTTC. It specifies CASSLFGQRYEQYF.